These T cell receptor beta chains were read from a single sample in a study of Ad26.COV2.S vaccination and SARS-CoV-2 variants. The data were produced by immunoSEQ multiplex PCR, yet TCRdb's version contains in-frame clones alone and is incomplete. Found here are a few hundred thousand clones, around 90% of them singletons; the top ten hold around 4.5%. The specimen comprised peripheral blood, sampled in a trial of Ad26.COV2.S vaccine versus placebo. These receptors came from a person aged 18-60 years who received the Ad26.COV2.S COVID-19 vaccine or a placebo. The conserved cysteine and the conserved F or W are not part of the CDR3 here. Part of the rows lack a size; the others show once, few, many or a class for expanded clones.

TRBV7-3	NA	TRBJ2-7	ASSRNAAGAGYEQY
TRBV4-3	NA	TRBJ1-4	ASSQSSGSNEKLF
TRBV12-3/TRBV12-4	once	TRBJ2-5	ASSLLAEETQY
TRBV18	NA	TRBJ2-5	ASSTPQETQY
TRBV7-3	NA	TRBJ2-3	ASSLTGGPLDTQY
TRBV6-2/TRBV6-3	NA	TRBJ1-2	ASSTGQPYGYT
TRBV7-2	NA	TRBJ2-1	ASSFREEQF
TRBV11-1	NA	TRBJ2-1	ASSLALAAYNEQF
TRBV30	NA	TRBJ1-1	AWSQGGNTEAF
TRBV29-1	NA	TRBJ2-1	SVYTPGHNYNEQF
TRBV29-1	NA	TRBJ2-1	SVEERGNEQF
TRBV4-3	NA	TRBJ2-7	ASSSAGTGRDEQY
TRBV10-3	NA	TRBJ2-1	AISSGAVNEQF
TRBV5-1	NA	TRBJ2-1	ASSSGTGVYNEQF
TRBV3-1/TRBV3-2	NA	TRBJ2-5	ASSQVRSRTQY
TRBV6-6	NA	TRBJ2-1	ASNRLAGGPSNEQF
TRBV5-1	NA	TRBJ2-2	ASSLEGTSTGELF
TRBV7-9	NA	TRBJ1-1	ASSSLSDTDTEAF
TRBV27	NA	TRBJ1-2	ASKEHTDYGYT
TRBV5-6	NA	TRBJ1-2	ASRLHPGANYGYT
TRBV19	NA	TRBJ2-3	ASSYSDTQY
TRBV27	few	TRBJ1-6	ASSFAGGPYSPLH
TRBV18	NA	TRBJ2-7	ASSPRIGAQGVNEQY
TRBV27	NA	TRBJ2-4	ASSLTGQWNIQY
TRBV7-9	NA	TRBJ1-1	ASSLPSTNTEAF
TRBV29-1	NA	TRBJ1-2	SVVPTGTGPYGYT
TRBV25-1	NA	TRBJ2-5	ASSVGGGETQY
TRBV7-8	NA	TRBJ2-5	ASSPTPGTPAQETQY
TRBV11-3	NA	TRBJ2-1	ASSLGQPQSSYNEQF
TRBV28	NA	TRBJ2-7	ASSWARGQGSYEQY